Following are 10 T cell receptor beta chains from one sample sequenced in a study of T cells in Graves' hyperthyroidism and ophthalmopathy. What was amplified from RNA transcripts were TCR beta CDR3 regions. TCR CDR3 underwent first-round RT-PCR with the HTBI primer set. A single record per CDR3 protein comes from TCRdb applying MiXCR to the multiplex PCR reads. The data show hundreds of thousands of distinct CDR3 sequences, 14% to 15% seen once. The sample was blood. These TCRs come from a man aged 18 to 35 with Graves' ophthalmopathy.

The table lists this clonotype with many counts. The rearrangement joins TRBV12-3 or TRBV12-4 to TRBJ2-1; TRBD2 might be the D (7 bases). The CDR3 has 15 residues. The ends were cut back, 3 bases at V and 7 bases at J, with 16 bases in the middle. The CDR3 here is CASSFVGGPRNEQFF. CDR3 DNA: TGTGCCAGCAGTTTCGTGGGGGGGCCGAGAAATGAGCAGTTCTTC.

The chain is built from TRBV27 and TRBJ1-2, with a weak D call TRBD1 (6 bases). This CDR3 spans 12 amino acids. Per the germline V gene, CDR1 is MNHEY and CDR2 is SMNVEV (reference sequence). The V end lost 10 bases, the J end lost 6 bases, and 15 bases lay between the germline ends. The CDR3 region is CATLGGADGYTF. As DNA, the CDR3 is TGTGCCACCCTAGGGGGGGCGGATGGCTACACCTTC.

This clonotype came up many times. The chain is built from TRBV11-3 and TRBJ2-1; perhaps TRBD2 as D (5 bases). Trimming removed 2 bases at V and 7 bases at J, with 15 bases between. The CDR3 totals 15 residues. Germline CDR1 is SGHNT and CDR2 is YENEEA. This CDR3 reads CASSLWEQEGNEQFF. CDR3 DNA sequence: TGTGCCAGCAGCTTATGGGAGCAAGAAGGGAATGAGCAGTTCTTC.

This clonotype was picked up many times. V usage is TRBV3-1 and J usage is TRBJ1-5; 7 bases map to TRBD1. The J segment lost 7 bases and the V segment lost 1 base, leaving 1 base of the junction unmatched. The CDR3 covers 13 residues. In germline, CDR1 is LGHDT, CDR2 YNNKEL (reference sequence). The CDR3: CASSQGRGQPQHF. CDR3 nucleotides: TGTGCCAGCAGCCAAGGCAGGGGGCAGCCCCAGCATTTT.

This clonotype was observed at least ten times. The rearrangement uses TRBV15 and TRBJ1-2, with 9 bases that match TRBD1. Germline CDR1 and CDR2: LNHNV and YYDKDF (reference sequence). V was clipped by 1 base and J by 6 bases; unmatched bases: 0. This CDR3 region has 13 residues. CDR3 in amino acids: CATSRGTGDGYTF. The CDR3 bases are TGTGCCACCAGCAGAGGGACAGGGGATGGCTACACCTTC.

This clonotype has ten or more counts. The chain uses TRBV18 and TRBJ2-7; no clear D gene. Trimming shortened V by 6 bases and J by 3 bases, and 6 bases separated the two germline ends. There are 11 residues in the CDR3. Germline CDR1 is KGHSH and CDR2 is LQKENI. This chain's CDR3 is CASSPHYEQYF. The DNA for the CDR3 is TGTGCCAGCTCCCCCCACTACGAGCAGTACTTC.

Regarding this clonotype: A clone one base away is much larger, so this may be a read error. The conserved closing phenylalanine or tryptophan is absent in this CDR3, likely reflecting a read error. The V gene is TRBV27, the J gene TRBJ2-7; 8 nucleotides agree with TRBD1. The length of the CDR3 is 17 residues. The trim removed 2 bases at V and 1 base at J, leaving 10 bases unmatched. The V gene's germline CDR1 is MNHEY and CDR2 SMNVEV (reference sequence). CDR3 sequence reads: CASSLKPPQGASYEQYL. The CDR3 coding sequence is TGTGCCAGCAGTTTAAAGCCCCCGCAGGGGGCGTCCTACGAGCAGTACCTC.

This clonotype was observed a handful of times. The genes are TRBV4-1 and TRBJ1-2; TRBD1 matches at 8 bases. The CDR3 sequence is 15 residues long. With 2 bases clipped from V and 0 bases from J, the junction kept 2 bases outside the gene matches. CDR1 is MGHRA and CDR2 is YSYEKL in the germline V gene. CDR3 in amino acids: CASSQRTGTNYGYTF. The CDR3 nucleotides read TGCGCCAGCAGCCAACGGACAGGGACTAACTATGGCTACACCTTC.

The chain carries TRBV18 and TRBJ2-2; either TRBD1 or TRBD2 may supply D (5 bases each). Germline values: CDR1 KGHSH, CDR2 LQKENI. The CDR3 has 15 residues. The V end was cut by 2 bases, the J end by 4 bases, with 11 bases between. CDR3 nucleotide sequence: TGTGCCAGCTCACCAAGGGACCGACTCACCGGGGAGCTGTTTTTT. Protein sequence: CASSPRDRLTGELFF.

The chain links TRBV10-2 to TRBJ1-5, with 8 nucleotides matching TRBD1. The CDR3 has 14 residues. Germline V gene data show CDR1 as WSHSY and CDR2 as SAAADI. Losses at the gene ends were 7 bases for V and 6 bases for J; bases not matched to a gene: 8. The CDR3 sequence is CASTGEQGGQPQHF. CDR3 nucleotide sequence: TGCGCCAGCACCGGGGAACAGGGGGGTCAGCCCCAGCATTTT.